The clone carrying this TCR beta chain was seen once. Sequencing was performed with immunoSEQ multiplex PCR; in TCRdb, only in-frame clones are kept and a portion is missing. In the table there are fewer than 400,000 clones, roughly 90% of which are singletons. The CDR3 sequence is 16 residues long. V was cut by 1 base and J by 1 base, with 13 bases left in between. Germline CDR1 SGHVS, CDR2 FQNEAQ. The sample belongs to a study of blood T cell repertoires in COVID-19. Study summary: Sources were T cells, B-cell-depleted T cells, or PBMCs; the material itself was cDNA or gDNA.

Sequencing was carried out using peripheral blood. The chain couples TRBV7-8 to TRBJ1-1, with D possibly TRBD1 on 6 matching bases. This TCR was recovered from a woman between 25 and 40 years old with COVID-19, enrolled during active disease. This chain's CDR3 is CASSLVGPGANTEAFF. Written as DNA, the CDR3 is TGTGCCAGCAGCTTAGTGGGGCCAGGGGCGAACACTGAAGCTTTCTTT.